This TCR beta chain was captured by sequencing in a study of T cell responses to AZD1222 COVID-19 vaccine. Germline assignment: CDR1 SEHNR and CDR2 FQNEAQ (reference sequence). V lost 0 bases, J lost 4 bases, and 9 bases lay in between. The CDR3 runs 14 residues. As to this clone: Its antigen remains unknown.

Generated by immunoSEQ multiplex PCR, the TCRdb table keeps only in-frame clones and is missing some. The sample holds roughly 100,000 clones, approximately 84% seen once. Notes on the study in general: Clonal diversity was possibly underestimated, and the donors were mostly white British, with more females. Nearly half of spike-specific TCRs reportedly go after variant regions that carry no mutations. It was only a handful of AZD1222 recipients who were seropositive at baseline. Samples come after the peak T cell response, not at day 14.

The sequence was collected from an adult who received the AZD1222 COVID-19 vaccine. V usage is TRBV7-9 and J usage is TRBJ1-2; D is undetermined. Sequenced material: peripheral blood, taken 28 days after the second AZD1222 dose. In nucleotides, the CDR3 is TGTGCCAGCAGCTTAGCGGCAGGCCTCTATGGCTACACCTTC. It encodes CASSLAAGLYGYTF.